One sample yielded the 16 T cell receptor beta chains listed below, sequenced in a study of T cell changes during pregnancy in multiple sclerosis. Some clones are missing from TCRdb's copy, which holds only in-frame ones; the method was immunoSEQ multiplex PCR. The sample lists roughly 48,000 clones, approximately 88% occurring once. Here the sequenced sample was CD4+ T cells from peripheral blood mononuclear cells, taken in the second trimester of pregnancy. The source of these receptors is a female donor with multiple sclerosis, enrolled in a pregnancy study.

The chain uses TRBV4-3 and TRBJ2-7; a weak D match, TRBD1 (6 bases). The CDR3 sequence is 15 residues long. The germline V gene encodes CDR1 LGHNA and CDR2 YSLEER. Trimming left V 1 base short and J 2 bases short, with 12 bases between. This chain's CDR3 is CASSQVQDSPYEQYF. CDR3 bases: TGCGCCAGCAGCCAAGTCCAGGACAGCCCCTACGAGCAGTACTTC.

This clone was seen only a few times. The V gene is TRBV5-5, the J gene TRBJ1-2; 7 nucleotides line up with TRBD1. J gave up 6 bases and V 3 bases, and 8 bases lay outside the gene matches. Germline values: CDR1 SGHKS, CDR2 YYEKEE (reference sequence). CDR3 size: 14 residues. The CDR3 DNA reads TGTGCCAGCAGCTCAGGACAGGTATGGGATGGCTACACCTTC. It codes for CASSSGQVWDGYTF.

V is TRBV29-1 and J is TRBJ1-1; D unclear. Looked up from germline, CDR1 is SQVTM and CDR2 is ANQGSEA. V was shortened by 4 bases and J by 0 bases, with 12 bases between the two germline ends. The CDR3 is made up of 14 amino acids. The CDR3 sequence: CSVGGQTLNTEAFF. CDR3 bases: TGCAGCGTTGGAGGTCAGACCTTGAACACTGAAGCTTTCTTT. Complete variable domain (other parts from reference TRBV29-1 and TRBJ1-1): SAVISQKPSRDICQRGTSLTIQCQVDSQVTMMFWYRQQPGQSLTLIATANQGSEATYESGFVIDKFPISRPNLTFSTLTVSNMSPEDSSIYLCSVGGQTLNTEAFFGQGTRLTVV.

The chain uses TRBV30 and TRBJ2-1; 7 nucleotides agree with TRBD2. CDR3 length: 17 residues. V was pared by 2 bases and J by 7 bases, with 17 bases of the junction left unmatched. The germline V gene has CDR1 GTSNPN and CDR2 SVGIG (reference sequence). CDR3 nucleotides: TGTGCCTGGAGTTTGCCGGGACCGGAACCCGGGGGGAATGAGCAGTTCTTC. Translation: CAWSLPGPEPGGNEQFF.

V and J are TRBV28 and TRBJ2-5, with a weak D call TRBD2 (6 bases). Germline CDR1 is MDHEN and CDR2 is SYDVKM. This CDR3 has 12 residues. V was cut by 5 bases and J by 2 bases, with 6 bases left in between. CDR3 DNA: TGTGCCAGCAGTGGAGGGCAAGAGACCCAGTACTTC. Translated: CASSGGQETQYF.

This clone was observed once. The chain employs TRBV5-8 and TRBJ2-7; a weak D match, TRBD1 (6 bases). Trimming stripped 4 bases from V and 6 bases from J, with 14 bases between. Germline lookup yields CDR1 SGHTS and CDR2 YDEGEE. The CDR3 has 13 amino acids. The CDR3 bases are TGTGCCAGCAGCGGAACCCGGGACACCGAGCAGTACTTC. Translated: CASSGTRDTEQYF.

The chain carries TRBV30 and TRBJ1-4; D may be TRBD1 (6 bases). This CDR3 is 14 amino acids long. The germline CDR1 and CDR2 sequences are GTSNPN and SVGIG (reference sequence). Trimming removed 1 base from V and 5 bases from J, with 11 bases in between. CDR3 coding DNA: TGTGCCTGGAGTGGGAGAAGGGGGAATGAAAAACTGTTTTTT. Amino acids: CAWSGRRGNEKLFF.

This clone was counted a single time. The chain is built from TRBV29-1 and TRBJ2-6; maybe TRBD1 (7 bases). CDR3 length: 17 amino acids. The V gene lost 3 bases and the J gene lost 0 bases, with 15 bases spanning the gap. The V gene's germline CDR1 is SQVTM and CDR2 ANQGSEA. CDR3 region: CSVDRGTENSGANVLTF. Here the CDR3 DNA reads TGCAGCGTTGATCGCGGGACAGAAAACTCTGGGGCCAACGTCCTGACTTTC.

This clone was found a few times. The rearrangement joins TRBV29-1 to TRBJ2-1; 10 positions match TRBD2. The CDR3 has 16 residues. The V and J ends lost 4 bases and 3 bases, in that order; junction bases with no gene match: 9. From germline, CDR1 is SQVTM and CDR2 ANQGSEA. CDR3 coding DNA: TGCAGCGTTGGGCTAGCGGGAGACTCCCTCTACAATGAGCAGTTCTTC. Its translation is CSVGLAGDSLYNEQFF.

V is TRBV18 and J is TRBJ1-2, with D possibly matching TRBD1 (6 bases). The CDR3 is 13 residues long. Trimming took 3 bases from V and 3 from J, leaving 8 bases between them. CDR1 is KGHSH and CDR2 is LQKENI in the germline V gene. CDR3: CASSPDSDYGYTF. The CDR3, as DNA: TGTGCCAGCTCACCGGACAGTGACTATGGCTACACCTTC.

The chain links TRBV29-1 to TRBJ2-1; TRBD2 might be the D (6 bases). Germline V gene lookup returns CDR1 SQVTM and CDR2 ANQGSEA. The germline V and J ends were trimmed by 5 bases and 4 bases, with 6 bases remaining between them. This CDR3 is built from 11 residues. The CDR3 here is CSVREYNEQFF. Here the CDR3 DNA reads TGCAGCGTTCGGGAGTACAATGAGCAGTTCTTC.

CDR3 DNA: TGTGCCAGCAGCTTAGGGACAGGGAACTATGGCTACACCTTC. Its translation is CASSLGTGNYGYTF. The V call is TRBV7-2, the J call TRBJ1-2; TRBD1 aligns across 8 bases. Germline loops: CDR1 SGHTA, CDR2 FQGNSA. Trimming removed 1 base from V and 2 bases from J; junction bases left unmatched: 0. The CDR3 is 14 residues long.

This chain joins TRBV6-1 and TRBJ2-3, with D possibly matching TRBD1 (6 bases). The CDR3 contains 13 residues. The V and J ends lost 11 bases and 2 bases respectively, with 14 bases between them. Germline V lookup: CDR1 MNHNS, CDR2 SASEGT. The CDR3 coding sequence is TGTGCCGTGGGGGCCCCGATCACAGATACGCAGTATTTT. Translation: CAVGAPITDTQYF.

V gene TRBV7-9 combines with J gene TRBJ2-7, with TRBD1 matching 9 bases. The CDR3 has 15 amino acids. CDR1 and CDR2 from the germline V gene are SEHNR and FQNEAQ (reference sequence). The junction had 7 bases not matched to a gene; V was cut back by 4 bases and J by 3 bases. Written as DNA, the CDR3 is TGTGCCAGCAGCTGGGACATGACAGGGGGCTACGAGCAGTACTTC. This sequence encodes CASSWDMTGGYEQYF.

The chain links TRBV28 to TRBJ2-3; D uncertain. Trimming removed 4 bases from V and 7 bases from J, with 18 bases in between. CDR3 length equals 15 residues. Germline loops: CDR1 MDHEN, CDR2 SYDVKM. The CDR3 DNA is TGTGCCAGCAGTTCTTCCAGGTTCCTCCTAAATACGCAGTATTTT. Translation gives CASSSSRFLLNTQYF.

This clone was recorded at least ten times. This rearrangement joins TRBV5-1 to TRBJ1-5; D uncertain. This CDR3 is built from 15 residues. V shed 3 bases and J shed 3 bases, with 13 bases lying between them. CDR1 is SGHRS and CDR2 is YFSETQ in the germline V gene. This CDR3 reads CASSSGGWPNQPQHF. The CDR3 nucleotides are TGCGCCAGCAGCTCGGGAGGGTGGCCCAATCAGCCCCAGCATTTT.